This T cell receptor (beta chain) was sequenced for a study of Ad26.COV2.S vaccination and SARS-CoV-2 variants. CDR1 is SGDLS, CDR2 YYNGEE, per germline. The CDR3 contains 15 residues. J lost 3 bases, V lost 0 bases, and 5 bases had no gene match. Method: immunoSEQ multiplex PCR; TCRdb's copy keeps in-frame clones and lacks some. Among 440,000 or so clones listed, 92% were seen once. Noted treatment: around 19 received Ad26.COV2.S at low or high dose, single or two shots; several received placebo; per-sample allocation not given. Sampling was performed 63 days after the first vaccine or placebo injection.

The rearrangement joins TRBV9 to TRBJ2-7; 8 positions match TRBD2. This TCR came from a person aged 18-60 years who received the Ad26.COV2.S COVID-19 vaccine or a placebo. This material consisted of peripheral blood, taken in a trial of Ad26.COV2.S vaccine versus placebo. The CDR3, as DNA: TGTGCCAGCAGCGTAGATACTAGCGGAAACTACGAGCAGTACTTC. This encodes CASSVDTSGNYEQYF.